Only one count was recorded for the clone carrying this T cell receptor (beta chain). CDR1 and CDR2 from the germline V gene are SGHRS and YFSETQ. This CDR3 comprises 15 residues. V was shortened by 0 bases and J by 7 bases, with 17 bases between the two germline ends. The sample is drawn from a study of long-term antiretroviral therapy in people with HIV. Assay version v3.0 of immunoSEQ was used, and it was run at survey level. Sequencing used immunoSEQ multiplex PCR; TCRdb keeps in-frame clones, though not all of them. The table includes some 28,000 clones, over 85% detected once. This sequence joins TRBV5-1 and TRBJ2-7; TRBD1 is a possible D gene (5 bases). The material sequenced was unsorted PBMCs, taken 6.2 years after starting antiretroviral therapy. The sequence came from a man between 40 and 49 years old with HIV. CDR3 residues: CASSLGTEQEKEQYF. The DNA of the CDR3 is TGCGCCAGCAGCTTGGGGACGGAACAGGAGAAAGAGCAGTACTTC.